This T cell receptor beta chain was sequenced during a study of T cell responses to AZD1222 COVID-19 vaccine. Germline CDR1 and CDR2: MNHEY and SMNVEV (reference sequence). The V and J ends lost 3 bases and 1 base respectively, with 7 bases between them. This CDR3 comprises 14 residues. Here immunoSEQ multiplex PCR was the method, and the copy in TCRdb shows in-frame clones only, minus some. The data contain 90,000 to 110,000 clones, roughly 88% of them singletons. The sample in question was peripheral blood, obtained on day 0 of AZD1222 vaccination. The sequence came from an adult in good health. This chain joins TRBV27 and TRBJ2-1, with D unresolved. The CDR3 here is CASSFLGSYNEQFF. The CDR3 bases are TGTGCCAGCAGTTTCCTGGGATCCTACAATGAGCAGTTCTTC.